This T cell receptor beta chain came from a study of blood T cell repertoires in COVID-19. Study information: COVID-19 samples collected from the United States, Italy and Spain covered acute and convalescent phases. T cells, B-cell-depleted T cells, or PBMCs supplied cDNA or gDNA.

Per the study methods: For nucleated cells, counts were estimated from reference gene primer amplification. The table came from immunoSEQ multiplex PCR; TCRdb's copy has only in-frame clones and leaves some out. V, J and clone size are taken as reported in that table, and D and trimming were inferred from the DNA itself. The sample has 110,000 to 150,000 clones, 81% seen once. This CDR3 region has 15 residues. Germline loops: CDR1 SEHNR, CDR2 FQNEAQ (reference sequence). V trimming: 1 base; J trimming: 7 bases; junction bases outside the gene matches: 6. The clonotype comes from a human donor in a cohort sampled during active COVID-19. The gene calls are TRBV7-9 and TRBJ1-4; 7 bases line up with TRBD1. The sequenced sample consisted of peripheral blood. CDR3 loop: CASSLGQGESEKLFF. The CDR3 nucleotides are TGTGCCAGCAGCTTAGGACAGGGAGAAAGTGAAAAACTGTTTTTT.